Below, one TCR beta chain is given with its context. The ends were cut back, 11 bases at V and 9 bases at J, with 23 bases in the middle. CDR3 length: 14 amino acids. Germline V gives CDR1 SEHNR, CDR2 FQNEAQ (reference sequence). Profiling relied on immunoSEQ multiplex PCR, and the TCRdb table lists in-frame clones only, not all of them. The repertoire consists of about 520,000 clones, with around 96% occurring once and the leading ten covering nearly 0.065%. The sample comes from a study of shared clonotypes between healthy human individuals. Division of CD4+ cells produced a CD45RA+ naive subset and a CD45RA-negative memory subset.

Specimen: naive CD4+ T cells sorted from blood. Described subset: CD45RA+ positively selected. The source is a woman aged 30 to 39 in good health. The chain has TRBV7-9 and TRBJ2-1, with TRBD1 as a possible D gene (5 bases). Here the CDR3 DNA reads TGTGCCGGAAATAGACAAGCAGGGTGGAGTGAGCAGTTCTTC. Encoded protein: CAGNRQAGWSEQFF.